Listed below are T cell receptor beta chains from one sample, sequenced in a study of CD8 T cells in Susac syndrome. TCRdb reprocessed the immunoSEQ multiplex PCR reads with MiXCR, giving one entry per CDR3 protein. The table has about 180,000 distinct CDR3 sequences, roughly 94% seen once. Sequenced sample: CD4+ T cells from PBMCs. Receptors were obtained from a human donor with Susac syndrome. Each CDR3 is given with its conserved first and last residue. D genes are given only for firm matches. Clone sizes are given selectively: once, few, many, or a class where the clone is expanded.

NA NA TRBJ2-5 TRBV3-1 CASSQEGIKVLYQETQYF TGTGCCAGCAGCCAAGAAGGCATCAAAGTATTGTACCAAGAGACCCAGTACTTC
TRBD1 NA TRBJ1-2 TRBV6-6 CASSYRGQGDGYTF TGTGCCAGCAGTTACCGCGGACAGGGGGATGGCTACACCTTC
TRBD2 once TRBJ2-5 TRBV20-1 CSADPAGKKETQYF TGCAGTGCTGATCCAGCGGGGAAAAAAGAGACCCAGTACTTC
NA NA TRBJ1-1 TRBV6-6 CASSLGRGGAFF TGTGCCAGCAGTCTAGGACGGGGGGGAGCTTTCTTT
NA NA TRBJ1-2 TRBV6-2/TRBV6-3 CASSYSFDSYGYTF TGTGCCAGCAGTTACTCCTTCGACAGCTATGGCTACACCTTC
NA NA TRBJ2-3 TRBV18 CASSPPVGSADTQYF TGTGCCAGCTCACCACCAGTAGGGTCGGCAGATACGCAGTATTTT
TRBD1 once TRBJ1-2 TRBV2 CASSHTGTEYYGYTF TGTGCCAGCAGTCACACCGGGACAGAGTATTATGGCTACACCTTC
NA NA TRBJ1-1 TRBV29-1 CSVEVRLGRNTEAFF TGCAGCGTTGAAGTCCGACTTGGCAGGAACACTGAAGCTTTCTTT
NA NA TRBJ1-2 TRBV20-1 CSVQEGNYGYTF TGCAGTGTCCAAGAGGGGAACTATGGCTACACCTTC
TRBD1 NA TRBJ2-1 TRBV3-1 CASNWPGQGYNEQFF TGTGCCAGCAATTGGCCGGGACAGGGCTACAATGAGCAGTTCTTC
NA NA TRBJ2-4 TRBV6-1 CASRQFMGNIQYF TGTGCCAGCAGGCAATTCATGGGGAACATTCAGTACTTC
NA once TRBJ1-1 TRBV20-1 CSTRGPDVLEAFF TGCAGTACAAGAGGGCCGGACGTATTAGAAGCTTTCTTT
TRBD2 NA TRBJ2-1 TRBV20-1 CSAPTSGGANEQFF TGCAGTGCTCCAACTAGCGGGGGGGCAAATGAGCAGTTCTTC
NA NA TRBJ2-7 TRBV30 CAWFRGSGAYEQYF TGTGCCTGGTTTAGGGGCAGTGGTGCCTACGAGCAGTACTTC
TRBD2 NA TRBJ2-2 TRBV20-1 CSARTSGGSGGELFF TGCAGTGCCCGGACTAGCGGGGGTTCGGGCGGGGAGCTGTTTTTT
NA NA TRBJ2-6 TRBV27 CASSFLGANVLTF TGTGCCAGCAGTTTCCTTGGGGCCAACGTCCTGACTTTC
TRBD1 NA TRBJ1-2 TRBV4-3 CASSRGTGDYGYTF TGCGCCAGCAGCCGAGGGACAGGGGACTATGGCTACACCTTC
NA once TRBJ1-2 TRBV13 CASSLGGKGGYTF TGTGCCAGCAGCTTAGGCGGTAAAGGTGGCTACACCTTC
NA NA TRBJ2-7 TRBV7-9 CASSLTGAGVYEQYF TGTGCCAGCAGCTTAACGGGGGCTGGCGTCTACGAGCAGTACTTC
NA once TRBJ2-1 TRBV4-3 CASSQDRPVSSSYNEQFF TGCGCCAGCAGCCAAGACAGGCCGGTGTCGAGCTCCTACAATGAGCAGTTCTTC
NA NA TRBJ2-5 TRBV12-3/TRBV12-4 CASSPRQKETQYF TGTGCCAGCAGCCCGCGGCAAAAAGAGACCCAGTACTTC
TRBD2 NA TRBJ2-7 TRBV20-1 CSASPGRGNEQYF TGCAGTGCTTCCCCAGGGCGGGGGAACGAGCAGTACTTC
NA NA TRBJ1-1 TRBV9 CASSVVLMNTEAFF TGTGCCAGCAGCGTAGTTTTGATGAACACTGAAGCTTTCTTT
NA NA TRBJ1-1 TRBV13 CASSPRTANTEAFF TGTGCCAGCAGCCCCCGGACAGCCAACACTGAAGCTTTCTTT
NA NA TRBJ2-1 TRBV4-1 CASSQEYRRIGWVSYNEQFF TGCGCCAGCAGCCAAGAATACAGGAGGATAGGGTGGGTATCCTACAATGAGCAGTTCTTC
NA NA TRBJ2-5 TRBV20-1 CSARDLRVGETQYF TGCAGTGCTAGAGATCTTAGGGTGGGGGAGACCCAGTACTTC
NA NA TRBJ1-5 TRBV20-1 CSARDATMRNQPQHF TGCAGTGCTAGAGATGCCACCATGCGCAATCAGCCCCAGCATTTT
NA NA TRBJ2-5 TRBV25-1 CASSESGRPQETQYF TGTGCCAGCAGTGAATCCGGTCGTCCCCAAGAGACCCAGTACTTC
NA NA TRBJ2-5 TRBV20-1 CSASVGGETQYF TGCAGTGCTAGTGTAGGGGGTGAGACCCAGTACTTC
NA NA TRBJ1-4 TRBV7-9 CASSAGVTANEKLFF TGTGCCAGCAGCGCAGGGGTCACGGCTAATGAAAAACTGTTTTTT
NA NA TRBJ2-3 TRBV7-2 CASSLGGGGDTQYF TGTGCCAGCAGCTTAGGGGGCGGGGGCGATACGCAGTATTTT
NA NA TRBJ1-1 TRBV29-1 CSATGGPEAFF TGCAGCGCAACTGGAGGTCCTGAAGCTTTCTTT
NA NA TRBJ1-1 TRBV6-4 CASISDGDEAFF TGTGCCAGCATTTCGGACGGGGATGAAGCTTTCTTT
TRBD1 NA TRBJ1-2 TRBV4-1 CASSQRAGGGGYTF TGCGCCAGCAGCCAGAGAGCAGGGGGCGGTGGCTACACCTTC
NA NA TRBJ1-2 TRBV20-1 CSAPFGYTF TGCAGTGCTCCCTTCGGCTACACCTTC
NA NA TRBJ2-5 TRBV3-1 CASSQIWGTEERTQYF TGTGCCAGCAGCCAAATATGGGGGACTGAAGAGAGGACCCAGTACTTC
NA NA TRBJ2-5 TRBV5-1 CASSLMSLETQYF TGCGCCAGCAGCTTGATGTCGTTGGAGACCCAGTACTTC
NA once TRBJ2-1 TRBV29-1 CSTGRGNEQFF TGCAGCACGGGGCGGGGCAATGAGCAGTTCTTC